This T cell receptor (beta chain) was captured in a study of blood T cell repertoires in COVID-19. Looking at the study overall: Donors in the United States, Italy and Spain gave samples during acute or convalescent COVID-19. The cDNA or gDNA used as material had been derived from T cells, B-cell-depleted T cells, or PBMCs.

Per the authors' pipeline: Amplification from reference gene primers served as the basis for estimated nucleated cell counts. Clones were read by immunoSEQ multiplex PCR, and TCRdb kept only the in-frame ones, dropping some. V and J calls plus clone size are reproduced from that table; the DNA served to infer D and trimming. The table includes approximately 390,000 clones, nearly 90% detected once. The CDR3 is made up of 16 amino acids. The germline V and J ends were trimmed by 2 bases and 3 bases, with 17 bases remaining between them. The clonotype comes from a man aged 18 to 29 with active or convalescent COVID-19. V usage is TRBV23-1 and J usage is TRBJ2-7; D might be TRBD2 (5 bases). TRBV23-1 is given ORF status, its function remaining uncertain. Sequenced sample: peripheral blood. The CDR3 spells CASSQPKAGMYYEQYF. The CDR3 region has the DNA TGCGCCAGCAGTCAACCAAAAGCCGGGATGTACTACGAGCAGTACTTC.